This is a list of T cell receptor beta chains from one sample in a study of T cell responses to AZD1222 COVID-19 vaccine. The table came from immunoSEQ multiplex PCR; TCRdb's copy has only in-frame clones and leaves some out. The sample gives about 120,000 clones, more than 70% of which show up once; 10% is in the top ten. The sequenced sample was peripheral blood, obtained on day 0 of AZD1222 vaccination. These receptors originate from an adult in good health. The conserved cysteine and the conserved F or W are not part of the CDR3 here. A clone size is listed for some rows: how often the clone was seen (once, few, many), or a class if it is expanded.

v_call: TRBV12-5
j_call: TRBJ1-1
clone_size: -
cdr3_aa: ASGLYPSDTEAF

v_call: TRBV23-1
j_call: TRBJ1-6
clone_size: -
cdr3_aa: ASSQSMDRNRNSSYNSPLH

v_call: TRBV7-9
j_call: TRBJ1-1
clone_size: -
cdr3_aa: ASSVTGGGGTEAF

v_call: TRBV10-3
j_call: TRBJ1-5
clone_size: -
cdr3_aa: AIKGQSNQPQH

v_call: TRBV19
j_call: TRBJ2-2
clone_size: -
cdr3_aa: ASSFRHLANTGELF

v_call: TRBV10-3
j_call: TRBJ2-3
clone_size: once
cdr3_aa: AISGTSGRAADTQY

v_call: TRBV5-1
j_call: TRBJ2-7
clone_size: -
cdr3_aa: ASSSSGQASKQY

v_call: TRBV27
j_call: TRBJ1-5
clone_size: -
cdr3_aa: ASSSGLSNQPQH

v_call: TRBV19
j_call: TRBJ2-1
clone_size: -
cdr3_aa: ASNHGRLDNEQF

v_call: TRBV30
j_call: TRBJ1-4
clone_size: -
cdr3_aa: AWSPEAGKLF

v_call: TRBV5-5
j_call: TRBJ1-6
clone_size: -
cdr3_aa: ASSSGGSYNSPLH

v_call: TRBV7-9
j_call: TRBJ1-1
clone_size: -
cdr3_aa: ASSLGFGDATEAF

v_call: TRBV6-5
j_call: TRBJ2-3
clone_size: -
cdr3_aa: ASSYPGTDTQY

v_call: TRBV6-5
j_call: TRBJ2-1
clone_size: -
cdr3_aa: ASSYASWSNEQF

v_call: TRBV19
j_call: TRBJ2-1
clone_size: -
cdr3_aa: ASSIQGAYNEQF

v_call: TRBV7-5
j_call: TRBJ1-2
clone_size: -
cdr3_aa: ARSRGTLANYGYT

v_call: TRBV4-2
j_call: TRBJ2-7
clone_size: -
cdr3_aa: ASSQEGVEALSYEQY

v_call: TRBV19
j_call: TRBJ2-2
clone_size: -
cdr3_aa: ASSNSPGLAGAQMNTGELF

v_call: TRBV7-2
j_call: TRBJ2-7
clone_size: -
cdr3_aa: ASSQGLVKYEQY

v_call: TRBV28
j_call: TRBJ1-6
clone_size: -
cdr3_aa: ASSEIVRNGSPLH

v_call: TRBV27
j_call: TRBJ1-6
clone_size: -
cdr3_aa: ASSLSVRTNSPLH

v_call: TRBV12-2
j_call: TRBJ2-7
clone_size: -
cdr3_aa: AVMTGGSYEQY

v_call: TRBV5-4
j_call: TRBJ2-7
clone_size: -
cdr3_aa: ASSLGGVWDEQY

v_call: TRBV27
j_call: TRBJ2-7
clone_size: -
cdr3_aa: ASSWAGATYEQY

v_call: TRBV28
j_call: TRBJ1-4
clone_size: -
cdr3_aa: ASMGQPNEKLF

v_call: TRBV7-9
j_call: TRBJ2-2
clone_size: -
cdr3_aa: ASSPGNTGELF

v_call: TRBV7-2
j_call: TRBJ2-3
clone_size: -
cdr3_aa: ASSPPEYGPQY

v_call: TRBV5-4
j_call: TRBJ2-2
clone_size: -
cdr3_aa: ASSTSLAGFDGELF

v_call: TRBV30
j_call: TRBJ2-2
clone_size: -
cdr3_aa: AWSSPGSLLGRELF

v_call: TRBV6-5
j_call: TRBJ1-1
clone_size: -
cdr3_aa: ASSLGGVTEAF

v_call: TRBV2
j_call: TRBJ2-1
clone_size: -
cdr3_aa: AGSGVEQF

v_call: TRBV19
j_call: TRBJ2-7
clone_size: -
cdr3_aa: ASSRTGSNEQY

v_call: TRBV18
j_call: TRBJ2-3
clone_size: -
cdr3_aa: ASSPGQGGYTDTQY

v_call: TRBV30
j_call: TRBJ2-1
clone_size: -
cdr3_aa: AWSVTRNYNEQF

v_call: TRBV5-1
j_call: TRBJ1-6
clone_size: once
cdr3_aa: ASSKDRGNSPLH

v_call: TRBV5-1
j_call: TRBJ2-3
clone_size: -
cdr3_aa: ASSPGLRTDTQY

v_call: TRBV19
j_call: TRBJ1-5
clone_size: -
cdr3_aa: ASTLDRYSNQPQH

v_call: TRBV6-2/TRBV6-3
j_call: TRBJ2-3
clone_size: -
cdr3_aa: ASSLDRRYEGLAGGDTQY

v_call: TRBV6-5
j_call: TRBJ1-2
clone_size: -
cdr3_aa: ASSYSRQGRYGYT

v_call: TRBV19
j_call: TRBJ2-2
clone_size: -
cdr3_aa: AVSELGRANTGELF